The clone carrying this TCR beta chain was recorded a few times. From the 5' RACE reads, TCRdb called clonotypes with MiXCR, one entry per CDR3 protein. The table has more than 300,000 distinct CDR3 sequences, more than 20% seen once. The data stem from a study of T-cell memory formation after mild COVID-19. The ends were cut back, 3 bases at V and 11 bases at J, with 18 bases in the middle. The germline gives CDR1 KGHSH, CDR2 LQKENI. The CDR3 loop spans 14 amino acids. The rearrangement joins TRBV18 to TRBJ2-3; the D gene is possibly TRBD1 (5 bases). The clonotype was recovered from a man younger than 35 who had mild COVID-19 (a few samples of this study predate the infection). Cell type and time point are not known. The sample consisted of PBMCs or a T cell subset sorted from them (not recorded which). This chain's CDR3 is CASSPSAVPRGQYF. The CDR3 coding sequence is TGTGCCAGCTCACCCTCCGCAGTCCCAAGGGGGCAGTATTTT. Full variable domain (remainder filled in from reference TRBV18 and TRBJ2-3): NAGVMQNPRHLVRRRGQEARLRCSPMKGHSHVYWYRQLPEEGLKFMVYLQKENIIDESGMPKERFSAEFPKEGPSILRIQQVVRGDSAAYFCASSPSAVPRGQYFGPGTRLTVL.